This TCR beta chain comes out of a study of T-cell reconstitution after alpha-beta-depleted transplantation in children. Study-wide results and caveats: Alpha-beta T cells about two months after transplant reportedly derived from several hundred expanded graft clones. The high TCRbeta diversity at day 60 in some patients came from surviving recipient T cells and thymic progenitors.

With regard to this clonotype: Its antigen remains unknown.

TCRbeta library preparation incorporated unique molecular identifiers. From the PCR reads, TCRdb called clonotypes with MiXCR, one entry per CDR3 protein. In the table there are approximately 400,000 distinct CDR3 sequences, 15% to 20% of which are singletons. This TCR derives from a boy less than two years old who had a stem cell transplant for Wiskott-Aldrich syndrome, so the T cells may come from the graft donor. The sample was PBMCs, mostly from graft donor cells, taken 360 days after TCRalphabeta/CD19-depleted stem cell transplant.

CDR3 DNA: TGTGCCAGCAGCATAGGACTAGCTCCCTACGAGCAGTACTTC. Protein sequence: CASSIGLAPYEQYF. The J gene is TRBJ2-7, the V gene TRBV3-1; 8 bases are a match to TRBD2. V lost 5 bases to trimming and J lost 2 bases; unmatched junction nucleotides: 5. The CDR3 extends over 14 amino acids. Germline CDR1 reads LGHDT; CDR2 reads YNNKEL (reference sequence).